This T cell receptor beta chain was retrieved from a study of blood T cell repertoires in COVID-19. Study-wide background: Acute-phase and convalescent COVID-19 samples originated in the United States, Italy and Spain. Sources were T cells, B-cell-depleted T cells, or PBMCs; the material itself was cDNA or gDNA.

The V and J ends lost 2 bases and 5 bases respectively, with 15 bases between them. Germline V gene data show CDR1 as LGHDT and CDR2 as YNNKEL (reference sequence). This CDR3 is built from 15 residues. Original analysis: Estimation of nucleated cell counts was performed using reference gene primer amplification. Sequencing was performed with immunoSEQ multiplex PCR; in TCRdb, only in-frame clones are kept and a portion is missing. The DNA was the basis for D and trimming; V, J and clone size are from that table. The data show fewer than 200,000 clones, roughly 81% seen once. This sequence joins TRBV3-1 (or the pseudogene TRBV3-2) and TRBJ1-2; D remains unclear. The sequence was collected from a woman in her forties or fifties with COVID-19, enrolled during active disease. Input material: peripheral blood. CDR3 loop: CASSQSVHTSYGYTF. CDR3 nucleotide sequence: TGTGCCAGCAGCCAAAGTGTCCACACCTCATATGGCTACACCTTC.